Shown below are 7 T cell receptor beta chains from a single sample sequenced in a study of CD8+ T cells in alopecia areata. After isolation, RNA underwent reverse transcription to generate cDNA as the sequencing template. Sequencing was performed with immunoSEQ multiplex PCR; in TCRdb, only in-frame clones are kept and a portion is missing. The sample has about 7,400 clones, around 60% seen once. Treatment indicated: oral pan-JAK inhibitor, 5-10 mg twice daily. Peripheral blood and lesional scalp punch biopsies were taken from alopecia areata patients. Material: skin, obtained at week 4, from a patient treated with tofacitinib. Receptors originate from a human donor with alopecia areata.

V and J are TRBV21-1 and TRBJ2-2. TRBV21-1 is termed a pseudogene. This CDR3 spans 17 amino acids. The CDR3 spells CASSSSRGLGDTGELFF. The CDR3 DNA reads TGTGCCAGCAGCTCATCCAGGGGACTTGGGGACACCGGGGAGCTGTTTTTT.

This clone was seen a handful of times. The genes are TRBV7-9 and TRBJ1-3, with 7 bases aligning to TRBD1. CDR1 is SEHNR and CDR2 is FQNEAQ in the germline V gene (reference sequence). V lost 4 bases and J lost 4; bases outside the gene matches: 7. This CDR3 is built from 15 residues. The chain's CDR3 is CASSSPTGSGNTIYF. In DNA, the CDR3 is TGTGCCAGCAGCTCGCCGACAGGGAGCGGAAACACCATATATTTT.

Regarding this clone: This sample also contains other DNA sequences that code for the same CDR3. The chain is built from TRBV10-3 and TRBJ2-7, with 7 bases aligning to TRBD2. Trimming at V came to 11 bases and at J to 2 bases, leaving 9 bases not matched to a gene. The CDR3 loop spans 13 amino acids. Looked up from germline, CDR1 is ENHRY and CDR2 is SYGVKD. The CDR3: CASRDYATYEQYF. The CDR3 DNA is TGTGCCTCAAGGGACTACGCAACCTACGAGCAGTACTTC.

The chain has TRBV27 and TRBJ2-7, with TRBD2 matching over 10 bases. V lost 8 bases to trimming and J lost 2 bases; unmatched junction nucleotides: 3. Germline-derived CDR1 and CDR2 are MNHEY and SMNVEV (reference sequence). This CDR3 has 13 residues. The CDR3 reads CASSTSGAYEQYF. Here the CDR3 DNA reads TGTGCCAGCTCTACTAGCGGGGCCTACGAGCAGTACTTC.

This clone was seen a few times. The V and J genes are TRBV2 and TRBJ2-5, with TRBD2 matching over 13 bases. There are 17 residues in the CDR3. V shed 0 bases and J 2 bases; nucleotides not matched to a gene: 3. The V gene's germline CDR1 is SNHLY and CDR2 FYNNEI. The CDR3 DNA is TGTGCCAGCAGTGAAGCTGGGGGACTAGCGGGACAAGAGACCCAGTACTTC. Protein sequence: CASSEAGGLAGQETQYF.

CDR3 DNA: TGCGCCAGCAGCCAAGACTCAGCGGGAGGGCCAGGGAATGAGCAGTTCTTC. Amino acid sequence: CASSQDSAGGPGNEQFF. The J gene is TRBJ2-1, the V gene TRBV4-3; 10 nucleotides align to TRBD2. Losses at the gene ends were 0 bases for V and 7 bases for J; bases not matched to a gene: 9. CDR3 length: 17 amino acids. Germline CDR1 is LGHNA and CDR2 is YSLEER.

V and J are TRBV1 and TRBJ2-5; the table names TRBD2, a call not compared with the DNA. TRBV1 is labeled a pseudogene. There are 18 residues in the CDR3. DNA for the CDR3: TGCACCAGCAGCCAAGCCCAATCGAGCGGGGGGGCTCTGGAGACCCAGTACTTC. It encodes CTSSQAQSSGGALETQYF.